The 23 T cell receptor beta chains reported below all come from one sample, sequenced in a study of HIV-infected patients and healthy controls. Each CDR3 protein gets one entry after TCRdb re-called the 5' RACE reads with MiXCR. The data hold over 55,000 distinct CDR3 sequences, with 15% to 20% observed a single time. Sequencing was done on a sample of CD4+ T cells from blood. These receptors all stem from a human donor in good health.

This clonotype has at least ten counts. CDR3: CASSVAVGTAYNEQFF. CDR3 coding DNA: TGTGCCAGCAGCGTAGCTGTGGGGACAGCCTACAATGAGCAGTTCTTC. The chain couples TRBV9 to TRBJ2-1, with 7 bases fitting TRBD1. CDR1 and CDR2 (germline): SGDLS, YYNGEE. V trimming: 0 bases; J trimming: 2 bases; junction bases outside the gene matches: 5. There are 16 residues in the CDR3.

This clonotype ranks as medium-sized. The J gene is TRBJ2-5, the V gene TRBV29-1; TRBD2 matches 9 bases. The ends lost 6 bases at V and 7 bases at J; junction bases unmatched: 9. This CDR3 comprises 13 residues. Germline lookup yields CDR1 SQVTM and CDR2 ANQGSEA. CDR3 region: CSVSSGSGGTQYF. The CDR3 DNA follows: TGCAGCGTCAGTAGCGGGAGCGGGGGGACCCAGTACTTC.

This clonotype occurred a few times. The chain joins TRBV6-5 to TRBJ1-1; TRBD1 is a possible D gene (5 bases). Trimming shortened V by 5 bases and J by 0 bases, and 16 bases separated the two germline ends. Germline CDR1 reads MNHEY; CDR2 reads SVGAGI. This CDR3 has 16 amino acids. The CDR3 sequence: CASSPQGSRMNTEAFF. The CDR3 region has the DNA TGTGCCAGCAGTCCCCAGGGCAGTCGTATGAACACTGAAGCTTTCTTT.

The CDR3 nucleotides read TGCAGTGCTGCCACCCCCACACAGGGGACCTACGAGCAGTACTTC. Encoded protein: CSAATPTQGTYEQYF. The rearrangement joins TRBV20-1 to TRBJ2-7, with 7 bases aligning to TRBD1. Germline V CDR1 and CDR2: DFQATT, SNEGSKA (reference sequence). CDR3 length: 15 amino acids. Unmatched junction bases numbered 12, after V lost 5 bases and J lost 2 bases.

V gene TRBV21-1 combines with J gene TRBJ1-1; TRBD1 reflects the table's D call only, with no check against the DNA. TRBV21-1 constitutes a pseudogene. The CDR3 is 14 amino acids. The CDR3 reads CASSTRQLNTEAFF. CDR3 sequence (DNA): TGTGCCAGCAGCACCCGACAGTTGAACACTGAAGCTTTCTTT.

V usage is TRBV5-1 and J usage is TRBJ2-1; D is ambiguous. Germline V gives CDR1 SGHRS, CDR2 YFSETQ. This CDR3 is built from 15 residues. V lost 0 bases and J lost 0, with 7 bases in between. This chain's CDR3 is CASSLDRRSYNEQFF. The CDR3 region has the DNA TGCGCCAGCAGCTTGGATCGGCGCTCCTACAATGAGCAGTTCTTC.

The V gene is TRBV11-3, the J gene TRBJ2-1; TRBD1 matches 9 bases. Germline V lookup: CDR1 SGHNT, CDR2 YENEEA. V was pared by 5 bases and J by 8 bases, with 4 bases of the junction left unmatched. The CDR3 is 13 amino acids. The DNA of the CDR3 is TGTGCCAGCAGCCCAAGACAGGGGGATGAGCAGTTCTTC. Translating it yields CASSPRQGDEQFF.

The chain employs TRBV6-2 or TRBV6-3 and TRBJ2-2; D unclear. Per germline, CDR1 MNHEY and CDR2 SVGEGT. The CDR3 loop spans 16 amino acids. Deletions cut 2 bases from V and 3 bases from J, with 13 bases between. The CDR3 bases are TGTGCCAGCAGTTACGGCACCCTCTTATACACCGGGGAGCTGTTTTTT. The encoded protein is CASSYGTLLYTGELFF.

The chain has TRBV2 and TRBJ1-4, with D perhaps matching TRBD1 (5 bases). This CDR3 contains 15 residues. Trimming took 6 bases from V and 5 from J, leaving 16 bases between them. Germline V CDR1 and CDR2: SNHLY, FYNNEI. The CDR3: CASRAARGPNEKLFF. For the CDR3, the DNA is TGTGCCAGCAGGGCAGCGAGGGGTCCGAATGAAAAACTGTTTTTT.

This rearrangement joins TRBV12-3 or TRBV12-4 to TRBJ2-2; the match to TRBD1 covers 7 bases. CDR3 length equals 16 residues. V lost 3 bases to trimming and J lost 1 base; unmatched junction nucleotides: 5. The CDR3 sequence: CASSFPGQLNTGELFF. The CDR3 coding sequence is TGTGCCAGCAGTTTTCCGGGACAGCTGAACACCGGGGAGCTGTTTTTT.

The V gene is TRBV3-1, the J gene TRBJ2-1; D may be TRBD1 (7 bases). The V and J ends lost 1 base and 7 bases respectively, with 17 bases between them. The V gene's germline CDR1 is LGHDT and CDR2 YNNKEL (reference sequence). The CDR3 sequence is 16 residues long. This chain's CDR3 is CASSQGGGWGTNEQFF. CDR3 sequence (DNA): TGTGCCAGCAGCCAAGGAGGGGGCTGGGGGACTAATGAGCAGTTCTTC.

This clonotype appeared a few times. The chain is built from TRBV3-1 and TRBJ2-6; D uncertain. Germline V lookup: CDR1 LGHDT, CDR2 YNNKEL (reference sequence). V was cut by 4 bases and J by 0 bases, with 13 bases left in between. This CDR3 has 17 amino acids. This CDR3 reads CASSPLGPLSGANVLTF. CDR3 nucleotide sequence: TGTGCCAGCAGCCCCCTCGGACCCCTCTCTGGGGCCAACGTCCTGACTTTC.

This clonotype has a handful of counts. The CDR3 DNA reads TGTGCCAGCAGCTTAGCGAGGATTACCCTCAGTCTTACTAGCGGGACAAACACCGGGGAGCTGTTTTTT. Translated: CASSLARITLSLTSGTNTGELFF. This sequence joins TRBV7-8 and TRBJ2-2; 10 bases map to TRBD2. The CDR3 extends over 23 amino acids. Trimming took 0 bases from V and 2 from J; bases not matched to a gene: 21. The germline V gene encodes CDR1 SGHVS and CDR2 FQNEAQ.

This clonotype has a handful of counts. The CDR3 bases are TGTGCCGGCCGGGACCAAACTTACCGGAATGAAAAACTGTTTTTT. Its translation is CAGRDQTYRNEKLFF. This chain joins TRBV6-2 or TRBV6-3 and TRBJ1-4, with D possibly TRBD1 on 5 matching bases. CDR1 is MNHEY, CDR2 SVGEGT, per germline. The CDR3 loop spans 15 amino acids. V gave up 11 bases and J gave up 5 bases, with 21 bases separating them.

The chain combines TRBV19 with TRBJ1-1, with TRBD1 matching over 9 bases. Looked up from germline, CDR1 is LNHDA and CDR2 is SQIVND (reference sequence). This CDR3 has 15 residues. V lost 6 bases to trimming and J lost 4 bases; unmatched junction nucleotides: 9. The chain's CDR3 is CASSVRGQGTTEAFF. CDR3 DNA sequence: TGTGCCAGTAGCGTTCGAGGACAGGGGACCACTGAAGCTTTCTTT.

The gene calls are TRBV7-2 and TRBJ2-2; unclear D gene. Germline loops: CDR1 SGHTA, CDR2 FQGNSA. V was trimmed by 1 base and J by 6 bases, leaving 9 bases between them. The CDR3 sequence is 14 residues long. As DNA, the CDR3 is TGTGCCAGCAGCTTAGTGTCGCAGGCCGGGGAGCTGTTTTTT. Its translation: CASSLVSQAGELFF.

This clonotype was detected many times. The gene calls are TRBV6-6 and TRBJ1-4; 8 bases are a match to TRBD1. This CDR3 region has 14 residues. V was clipped by 6 bases and J by 7 bases; unmatched bases: 7. CDR1 is MNHNY and CDR2 is SVGAGI in the germline V gene (reference sequence). For the CDR3, the DNA is TGTGCCAGCAGCCGGAGGACAGGGAGTGAAAAACTGTTTTTT. Protein sequence: CASSRRTGSEKLFF.

The table lists this clonotype with a few counts. The V and J genes are TRBV10-3 and TRBJ2-1; D tentatively reads TRBD1 or TRBD2 (5 bases each). The germline CDR1 and CDR2 sequences are ENHRY and SYGVKD. CDR3 length equals 13 residues. The ends were cut back, 6 bases at V and 5 bases at J, with 11 bases in the middle. The CDR3 region is CAISGDRDNEQFF. The CDR3 nucleotides are TGTGCCATCAGCGGGGACCGAGACAATGAGCAGTTCTTC.

This chain joins TRBV27 and TRBJ1-3; D is unresolved. Germline CDR1 MNHEY, CDR2 SMNVEV (reference sequence). V shed 2 bases and J shed 1 base, with 9 bases lying between them. The CDR3 loop spans 15 amino acids. CDR3 residues: CASSLRGASGNTIYF. The CDR3 bases are TGTGCCAGCAGTTTACGGGGAGCGTCTGGAAACACCATATATTTT.

The chain links TRBV5-6 to TRBJ2-1, with D unclear. The CDR3 runs 13 residues. Germline V gives CDR1 SGHDT, CDR2 YYEEEE. The V and J ends lost 4 bases and 5 bases respectively, with 10 bases between them. The CDR3 reads CASSPYYDNEQFF. For the CDR3, the DNA is TGTGCCAGCAGCCCGTACTACGACAATGAGCAGTTCTTC.

This clonotype was counted a few times. This chain connects TRBV28 to TRBJ2-3; 8 nucleotides line up with TRBD2. The CDR3 sequence is 15 residues long. CDR1 is MDHEN, CDR2 SYDVKM, per germline. With V trimmed by 6 bases and J by 5 bases, 10 bases remained unmatched. In DNA, the CDR3 is TGTGCCAGCAGGGAACAAAGCGGGGGTAGAGATACGCAGTATTTT. As protein: CASREQSGGRDTQYF.

V is TRBV28 and J is TRBJ1-3; D is unresolved. Germline V gene lookup returns CDR1 MDHEN and CDR2 SYDVKM. CDR3 length: 15 residues. V was cut by 7 bases and J by 2 bases, with 15 bases left in between. The CDR3 coding sequence is TGTGCCAGCACCTCCTACATGGTCCCTGGAAACACCATATATTTT. It is translated as CASTSYMVPGNTIYF.

This clonotype was recorded many times. V usage is TRBV20-1 and J usage is TRBJ1-1, with D maybe TRBD1 (6 bases). Germline V CDR1 and CDR2: DFQATT, SNEGSKA (reference sequence). The V gene lost 5 bases and the J gene lost 1 base, with 8 bases spanning the gap. This CDR3 has 12 residues. The chain's CDR3 is CSASQGNTEAFF. In DNA, the CDR3 is TGCAGTGCTTCACAGGGGAACACTGAAGCTTTCTTT.